These 27 T cell receptor beta chains originate from one sample sequenced in a study of blood T cell repertoires in COVID-19. The protocol was immunoSEQ multiplex PCR, while the TCRdb copy is restricted to in-frame clones and leaves out a portion. The sample has a few hundred thousand clones; more than 70% are singletons. Material: peripheral blood. The receptors were gathered from a woman at least 80 years old with acute or convalescent COVID-19.

The CDR3 loop is CASSLEGSAAEAFF. The CDR3 DNA is TGTGCCAGCAGCTTAGAAGGCAGTGCGGCAGAAGCTTTCTTT. V and J are TRBV7-9 and TRBJ1-1, with D uncertain. Trimming cost V 1 base and J 8 bases, with 14 bases left between them. The CDR3 contains 14 residues. Germline loops: CDR1 SEHNR, CDR2 FQNEAQ (reference sequence). The variable domain in full, with the rest retrieved from reference TRBV7-9 and TRBJ1-1, is DTGVSQNPRHKITKRGQNVTFRCDPISEHNRLYWYRQTLGQGPEFLTYFQNEAQLEKSRLLSDRFSAERPKGSFSTLEIQRTEQGDSAMYLCASSLEGSAAEAFFGQGTRLTVV.

The chain's CDR3 is CASSFFRQGSTEAFF. The CDR3 region has the DNA TGTGCCAGCAGCTTTTTCCGACAGGGGTCCACTGAAGCTTTCTTT. The chain joins TRBV7-2 to TRBJ1-1, with 8 bases that match TRBD1. The germline gives CDR1 SGHTA, CDR2 FQGNSA. The V and J ends lost 3 bases and 4 bases, in that order; junction bases with no gene match: 7. This CDR3 is built from 15 residues.

The V gene is TRBV4-2, the J gene TRBJ2-6; 7 bases are shared with TRBD1. This CDR3 has 21 amino acids. The ends lost 0 bases at V and 0 bases at J; junction bases unmatched: 14. Looked up from germline, CDR1 is LGHNA and CDR2 is YNFKEQ. The CDR3 loop reads CASSQEIEFGTAFSGANVLTF. The CDR3 nucleotides read TGTGCCAGCAGCCAAGAGATTGAATTCGGGACAGCTTTCTCTGGGGCCAACGTCCTGACTTTC.

The chain is built from TRBV7-2 and TRBJ2-2; TRBD1 matches 8 bases. The CDR3 extends over 16 amino acids. Unmatched junction bases numbered 9, after V lost 8 bases and J lost 1 base. CDR1 SGHTA and CDR2 FQGNSA come from the germline V gene. The chain's CDR3 is CASSLFGTGNTGELFF. CDR3 nucleotide sequence: TGTGCCAGCTCTCTCTTCGGGACAGGGAACACCGGGGAGCTGTTTTTT.

The chain is built from TRBV3-1 (or the pseudogene TRBV3-2) and TRBJ1-2; TRBD1 matches 12 bases. CDR1 is LGHDT, CDR2 YNNKEL, per germline (reference sequence). Trimming at V came to 7 bases and at J to 4 bases, leaving 7 bases not matched to a gene. The length of the CDR3 is 15 residues. The CDR3 sequence is CASTKGDRGLYGYTF. For the CDR3, the DNA is TGTGCCAGCACAAAAGGGGACAGGGGGCTCTATGGCTACACCTTC.

This rearrangement joins TRBV2 to TRBJ1-1, with 10 bases fitting TRBD1. After removal of 7 bases from V and 4 bases from J, the junction contained 9 bases not matched to a gene. Germline values: CDR1 SNHLY, CDR2 FYNNEI. The CDR3 has 15 residues. In DNA, the CDR3 is TGTGCCAGCAACGGACGGGGACAGGGGAGCACTGAAGCTTTCTTT. It is translated as CASNGRGQGSTEAFF. Full variable domain (remainder filled in from reference TRBV2 and TRBJ1-1): EPEVTQTPSHQVTQMGQEVILRCVPISNHLYFYWYRQILGQKVEFLVSFYNNEISEKSEIFDDQFSVERPDGSNFTLKIRSTKLEDSAMYFCASNGRGQGSTEAFFGQGTRLTVV.

The rearrangement joins TRBV28 to TRBJ1-1, with D unresolved. Per germline, CDR1 MDHEN and CDR2 SYDVKM. V lost 4 bases and J 5 bases, leaving 5 bases between the germline ends. This CDR3 is 11 amino acids long. The CDR3 DNA follows: TGTGCCAGCAGTTCCCAGACTGAAGCTTTCTTT. As protein: CASSSQTEAFF.

Only a few counts were recorded for this clone. In DNA, the CDR3 is TGTGCCAGCAGCTCCCTCGGGGGTTGGTATGGCTACACCTTC. Translated: CASSSLGGWYGYTF. This chain connects TRBV7-8 to TRBJ1-2, with D perhaps matching TRBD1 (5 bases). Trimming cost V 4 bases and J 5 bases, with 14 bases left between them. Germline CDR1 is SGHVS and CDR2 is FQNEAQ. This CDR3 is built from 14 residues.

Only one count was recorded for this clone. The genes are TRBV18 and TRBJ1-1, with 8 bases fitting TRBD1. The CDR3 contains 16 residues. Losses at the gene ends were 3 bases for V and 5 bases for J; bases not matched to a gene: 11. Germline V lookup: CDR1 KGHSH, CDR2 LQKENI. The CDR3 sequence is CASSPTPTGAGTEAFF. The CDR3 region has the DNA TGTGCCAGCTCACCCACCCCGACAGGGGCTGGGACTGAAGCTTTCTTT.

CDR3 sequence: CAISGEGGAGQPQHF. DNA of the CDR3: TGTGCCATCAGTGGGGAAGGGGGGGCCGGTCAGCCCCAGCATTTT. J is TRBJ1-5 and V is TRBV10-3; weak D call: TRBD1 (6 bases). The CDR3 totals 15 residues. The V end lost 4 bases, the J end lost 6 bases, and 16 bases lay between the germline ends. Germline values: CDR1 ENHRY, CDR2 SYGVKD.

The chain has TRBV7-9 and TRBJ1-1, with 10 nucleotides matching TRBD1. J gave up 5 bases and V 4 bases, and 7 bases lay outside the gene matches. Germline CDR1 is SEHNR and CDR2 is FQNEAQ (reference sequence). The CDR3 loop spans 15 amino acids. The CDR3 region is CASSSTGGAGTEAFF. The DNA of the CDR3 is TGTGCCAGCAGCTCGACAGGGGGCGCAGGGACTGAAGCTTTCTTT.

The chain joins TRBV24-1 to TRBJ1-1; 9 bases align to TRBD1. Germline V CDR1 and CDR2: KGHDR, SFDVKD. CDR3 length: 15 amino acids. After removal of 4 bases from V and 7 bases from J, the junction contained 9 bases not matched to a gene. CDR3 protein: CATSEPGQGSGEAFF. The CDR3 DNA sequence: TGTGCCACCAGTGAACCGGGACAGGGTTCGGGTGAAGCTTTCTTT.

The chain joins TRBV4-2 to TRBJ2-3; possible D gene TRBD2, 6 bases. The CDR3 totals 17 residues. V was trimmed by 4 bases and J by 0 bases, leaving 17 bases between them. CDR1 LGHNA and CDR2 YNFKEQ come from the germline V gene. The chain's CDR3 is CASSRLKPGTSTDTQYF. CDR3 bases: TGTGCCAGCAGCCGTCTTAAACCGGGGACTAGCACAGATACGCAGTATTTT.

This rearrangement joins TRBV4-1 to TRBJ1-2; D gene uncertain. The CDR3 has 15 residues. Deletions cut 1 base from V and 4 bases from J, with 13 bases between. Germline assignment: CDR1 MGHRA and CDR2 YSYEKL. The CDR3 loop is CASSQAVGGIYGYTF. The CDR3 DNA follows: TGCGCCAGCAGCCAAGCGGTTGGAGGTATCTATGGCTACACCTTC.

CDR3 DNA: TGTGCCAGCAGCGTAGAACTAGCGGGGAAAGAGACCCAGTACTTC. Protein: CASSVELAGKETQYF. The chain joins TRBV9 to TRBJ2-5, with 10 bases matching TRBD2. The CDR3 extends over 15 amino acids. V lost 0 bases, J lost 3 bases, and 2 bases stayed unmatched. Germline CDR1 is SGDLS and CDR2 is YYNGEE. Combining the CDR3 with reference TRBV9 and TRBJ2-5 gives the whole variable domain DSGVTQTPKHLITATGQRVTLRCSPRSGDLSVYWYQQSLDQGLQFLIQYYNGEERAKGNILERFSAQQFPDLHSELNLSSLELGDSALYFCASSVELAGKETQYFGPGTRLLVL.

V gene TRBV9 combines with J gene TRBJ2-7; 7 nucleotides agree with TRBD2. Germline V gene sequence: CDR1 SGDLS, CDR2 YYNGEE. The CDR3 runs to 15 residues. The V segment lost 0 bases and the J segment 4 bases; nucleotides outside the gene matches: 7. The DNA for the CDR3 is TGTGCCAGCAGCGTAGGCCCCTCTAGCGGTTACGAGCAGTACTTC. As protein: CASSVGPSSGYEQYF. Using reference TRBV9 and TRBJ2-7 for the parts outside the CDR3, the full variable domain is DSGVTQTPKHLITATGQRVTLRCSPRSGDLSVYWYQQSLDQGLQFLIQYYNGEERAKGNILERFSAQQFPDLHSELNLSSLELGDSALYFCASSVGPSSGYEQYFGPGTRLTVT.

The rearrangement joins TRBV28 to TRBJ2-3, with 9 nucleotides matching TRBD2. This CDR3 spans 16 amino acids. V was pared by 4 bases and J by 1 base, with 6 bases of the junction left unmatched. Germline loops: CDR1 MDHEN, CDR2 SYDVKM. The chain's CDR3 is CASSSPRLAGTDTQYF. The DNA of the CDR3 is TGTGCCAGCAGTTCCCCCCGACTAGCGGGCACAGATACGCAGTATTTT.

The chain links TRBV11-1 to TRBJ1-1; D gene uncertain. V dropped 5 bases and J dropped 4 bases, with 11 bases sitting between them. The CDR3 loop spans 13 amino acids. Germline CDR1 and CDR2: SGHAT and FQDESV (reference sequence). The DNA of the CDR3 is TGTGCCAGCAGCCTCGTCTTGAGCACTGAAGCTTTCTTT. Translated, it gives CASSLVLSTEAFF.

J is TRBJ2-3 and V is TRBV5-4; possible D gene TRBD2, 5 bases. Looked up from germline, CDR1 is SGHNT and CDR2 is YYREEE (reference sequence). The length of the CDR3 is 15 residues. With 0 bases removed from V and 1 base from J, the gap between germline ends came to 9 bases. CDR3: CASSLAPGGTDTQYF. The DNA for the CDR3 is TGTGCCAGCAGCTTGGCGCCCGGGGGCACAGATACGCAGTATTTT.

The gene calls are TRBV28 and TRBJ1-5; D unresolved. V dropped 6 bases and J dropped 0 bases, with 15 bases sitting between them. This CDR3 has 16 residues. Looked up from germline, CDR1 is MDHEN and CDR2 is SYDVKM. Here the CDR3 reads CASSSLVGPSNQPQHF. In DNA form, the CDR3 reads TGTGCCAGCAGCTCCTTGGTGGGCCCTAGCAATCAGCCCCAGCATTTT.

The J gene is TRBJ2-7, the V gene TRBV2; D is undetermined. The CDR3 has 15 residues. Germline CDR1 reads SNHLY; CDR2 reads FYNNEI. V lost 7 bases and J lost 0, with 16 bases in between. CDR3 DNA: TGTGCCAGCAAATCACAGCCAACAAACTCCTACGAGCAGTACTTC. Protein: CASKSQPTNSYEQYF.

The rearrangement links TRBV7-6 to TRBJ1-2; TRBD1 matches at 9 bases. Germline values: CDR1 SGHVS, CDR2 FNYEAQ. The CDR3 contains 15 residues. V was pared by 0 bases and J by 7 bases, with 6 bases of the junction left unmatched. The CDR3 sequence: CASSLANRGQGGYTF. As DNA, the CDR3 is TGTGCCAGCAGCTTAGCGAACAGGGGGCAGGGTGGCTACACCTTC.

The gene calls are TRBV19 and TRBJ2-2, with 10 positions matching TRBD2. The trim removed 4 bases at V and 7 bases at J, leaving 9 bases unmatched. This CDR3 spans 16 amino acids. Per the germline V gene, CDR1 is LNHDA and CDR2 is SQIVND (reference sequence). CDR3 loop: CASSRSSGGAGGELFF. As DNA, the CDR3 is TGTGCCAGTAGTAGGTCCAGCGGGGGGGCCGGCGGGGAGCTGTTTTTT.

The table lists this clone with a few counts. The rearrangement uses TRBV19 and TRBJ2-5, with a possible D match to TRBD1 (5 bases). Trimming cost V 4 bases and J 5 bases, with 11 bases left between them. Germline loops: CDR1 LNHDA, CDR2 SQIVND (reference sequence). The CDR3 has 13 amino acids. CDR3 sequence reads: CASSNQGSETQYF. The DNA for the CDR3 is TGTGCCAGTAGTAATCAGGGTTCGGAGACCCAGTACTTC.

The chain recombines TRBV29-1 with TRBJ2-7; maybe TRBD2 (6 bases). The germline CDR1 and CDR2 sequences are SQVTM and ANQGSEA. V was clipped by 6 bases and J by 3 bases, with 18 bases between them. The CDR3 consists of 14 residues. CDR3 loop: CSVDSGRGNYEQYF. CDR3 in DNA: TGCAGCGTAGATTCGGGACGGGGGAACTACGAGCAGTACTTC.

The rearrangement links TRBV13 to TRBJ2-5; TRBD2 matches at 7 bases. The V gene end was trimmed by 1 base and the J gene end by 4 bases; junction bases not matched to a gene: 3. This CDR3 contains 14 residues. CDR1 is PRHDT, CDR2 FYEKMQ, per germline (reference sequence). The CDR3 sequence is CASSLAGGGETQYF. The CDR3 DNA follows: TGTGCCAGCAGCTTAGCTGGGGGGGGAGAGACCCAGTACTTC.

The CDR3 bases are TGTGCCAGCAGTGAATTGCAGGGACAGTTTCAAGAGACCCAGTACTTC. Translating gives CASSELQGQFQETQYF. J is TRBJ2-5 and V is TRBV6-1; 7 nucleotides align to TRBD1. The germline CDR1 and CDR2 sequences are MNHNS and SASEGT. The ends lost 2 bases at V and 2 bases at J; junction bases unmatched: 8. The CDR3 is 16 amino acids.